The 18 T cell receptor beta chains presented below share a single source sample, sequenced in a study of blood T cell repertoires in COVID-19. Sequencing used immunoSEQ multiplex PCR; TCRdb keeps in-frame clones, though not all of them. The data hold 200,000 to 300,000 clones, with roughly 80% observed a single time. The specimen sequenced was peripheral blood. Source of these receptors: a woman aged 18-35 years with acute or convalescent COVID-19.

The CDR3 region is CASRPGTSGSFEQFF. The CDR3, as DNA: TGTGCCAGCCGCCCCGGGACTAGCGGGAGTTTTGAGCAGTTCTTC. The rearrangement uses TRBV28 and TRBJ2-1, with 14 bases aligning to TRBD2. The germline V gene has CDR1 MDHEN and CDR2 SYDVKM. Trimming removed 8 bases from V and 9 bases from J; junction bases left unmatched: 9. This CDR3 region has 15 residues.

Only one count was recorded for this clone. The chain has TRBV18 and TRBJ2-7; TRBD1 matches at 8 bases. The V gene's germline CDR1 is KGHSH and CDR2 LQKENI. V dropped 6 bases and J dropped 4; count of bases not matched to a gene: 8. The CDR3 contains 14 residues. The DNA of the CDR3 is TGTGCCAGCTCGTCACTCGGACAGGGATACGAGCAGTACTTC. It yields the protein CASSSLGQGYEQYF.

The V and J genes are TRBV6-5 and TRBJ1-6, with 8 bases that match TRBD1. From germline, CDR1 is MNHEY and CDR2 SVGAGI. The CDR3 has 15 amino acids. J lost 10 bases, V lost 1 base, and 6 bases had no gene match. The CDR3 is CASSYWTGLGSPLHF. The CDR3 DNA follows: TGTGCCAGCAGTTACTGGACAGGGCTGGGGTCACCCCTCCACTTT.

This rearrangement joins TRBV11-1 to TRBJ2-3; the match to TRBD2 covers 10 bases. The CDR3 runs to 16 residues. Germline-derived CDR1 and CDR2 are SGHAT and FQDESV (reference sequence). After removal of 4 bases from V and 6 bases from J, the junction contained 10 bases not matched to a gene. CDR3: CASSSGSGRAVDTQYF. CDR3 DNA sequence: TGTGCCAGCAGCTCTGGAAGCGGGAGGGCCGTGGATACGCAGTATTTT.

This chain connects TRBV9 to TRBJ2-1, with TRBD2 matching 10 bases. Germline V lookup: CDR1 SGDLS, CDR2 YYNGEE. The CDR3 is 15 amino acids. V lost 2 bases and J lost 5; bases outside the gene matches: 4. CDR3 nucleotides: TGTGCCAGCAGCGTCACACTAGCGGGGCACAATGAGCAGTTCTTC. Its translation is CASSVTLAGHNEQFF.

V gene TRBV29-1 combines with J gene TRBJ2-2; 7 nucleotides align to TRBD2. The trim removed 4 bases at V and 0 bases at J, leaving 8 bases unmatched. The CDR3 runs 16 residues. CDR1 SQVTM and CDR2 ANQGSEA come from the germline V gene. This chain's CDR3 is CSVATAGATNTGELFF. In nucleotides, the CDR3 is TGCAGCGTTGCCACCGCGGGAGCTACGAACACCGGGGAGCTGTTTTTT.

The V gene is TRBV6-5, the J gene TRBJ2-2, with D maybe TRBD2 (5 bases). Trimming pared 6 bases from V and 5 bases from J, leaving 16 bases between. The CDR3 runs to 15 residues. Germline loops: CDR1 MNHEY, CDR2 SVGAGI. The CDR3 bases are TGTGCCAGCAGCCTCGGGATTCTAGGGACCGGGGAGCTGTTTTTT. This translates into CASSLGILGTGELFF.

The chain has TRBV28 and TRBJ1-4, with 11 bases matching TRBD1. This CDR3 is built from 16 residues. V shed 4 bases and J 8 bases; nucleotides not matched to a gene: 9. Germline lookup yields CDR1 MDHEN and CDR2 SYDVKM. The CDR3 region has the DNA TGTGCCAGCAGTTCCCCACCGGGACAGGGGGACGAAAAACTGTTTTTT. Translated, it gives CASSSPPGQGDEKLFF.

The chain links TRBV25-1 to TRBJ1-3; maybe TRBD1 (6 bases). The length of the CDR3 is 15 residues. Per the germline V gene, CDR1 is MGHDK and CDR2 is SYGVNS. V lost 7 bases and J 0 bases, leaving 13 bases between the germline ends. This chain's CDR3 is CASMTRDNSGNTIYF. The CDR3 DNA reads TGTGCCAGCATGACCCGGGACAACTCTGGAAACACCATATATTTT.

This chain links TRBV2 with TRBJ2-1; 13 bases align to TRBD2. V shed 4 bases, J shed 8 bases, and the junction held 8 bases outside the gene matches. The CDR3 loop spans 16 amino acids. Germline V gene lookup returns CDR1 SNHLY and CDR2 FYNNEI. The CDR3: CASSAMGLAGFDEQFF. The CDR3 DNA reads TGTGCCAGCAGTGCCATGGGACTAGCGGGATTCGATGAGCAGTTCTTC.

As to this clone: Mismatch with germline at one junction end may stem from a read error. The chain uses TRBV14 and TRBJ1-2; 7 nucleotides agree with TRBD1. The CDR3 contains 14 residues. Germline-derived CDR1 and CDR2 are SGHDN and FVKESK. CDR3 bases: TGTACCAGCAGCCAAGAGGGAACAGGGGTTGGCTACACCTTC. Protein: CTSSQEGTGVGYTF.

V gene TRBV30 combines with J gene TRBJ2-1, with a tentative D call TRBD1 (6 bases). Per the germline V gene, CDR1 is GTSNPN and CDR2 is SVGIG (reference sequence). The ends were cut back, 6 bases at V and 4 bases at J, with 13 bases in the middle. The CDR3 runs to 13 residues. CDR3 nucleotide sequence: TGTGCCTGCCAGGGGACATTTTACAATGAGCAGTTCTTC. It is translated as CACQGTFYNEQFF. The full variable domain, rest sourced from reference TRBV30 and TRBJ2-1, is SQTIHQWPATLVQPVGSPLSLECTVEGTSNPNLYWYRQAAGRGLQLLFYSVGIGQISSEVPQNLSASRPQDRQFILSSKKLLLSDSGFYLCACQGTFYNEQFFGPGTRLTVL.

The V and J genes are TRBV7-9 and TRBJ2-3, with 8 bases identical to TRBD1. Germline values: CDR1 SEHNR, CDR2 FQNEAQ (reference sequence). V shed 1 base, J shed 1 base, and the junction held 7 bases outside the gene matches. This CDR3 is built from 17 residues. The CDR3 DNA is TGTGCCAGCAGCTTAGTGTTGCAGGGGGCAGGCACAGATACGCAGTATTTT. As protein: CASSLVLQGAGTDTQYF.

This clone was recorded only once. This chain joins TRBV28 and TRBJ1-2; 7 bases line up with TRBD1. V shed 3 bases, J shed 3 bases, and the junction held 4 bases outside the gene matches. There are 14 residues in the CDR3. Germline CDR1 MDHEN, CDR2 SYDVKM. The CDR3 reads CASSFGQVYYGYTF. The CDR3 DNA reads TGTGCCAGCAGTTTCGGACAGGTTTACTATGGCTACACCTTC.

The chain has TRBV10-3 and TRBJ2-7; D not resolved. There are 17 residues in the CDR3. The V end lost 0 bases, the J end lost 3 bases, and 18 bases lay between the germline ends. The V gene's germline CDR1 is ENHRY and CDR2 SYGVKD. The CDR3 DNA is TGTGCCATCAGTGAGTCTTCTCTAGTCCTGCGGAGCTACGAGCAGTACTTC. Its protein is CAISESSLVLRSYEQYF.

This clone was seen just once. The gene calls are TRBV3-1 (or the pseudogene TRBV3-2) and TRBJ1-4; tentative D call: TRBD1 (6 bases). Deletions cut 0 bases from V and 8 bases from J, with 10 bases between. This CDR3 has 14 residues. CDR1 LGHDT and CDR2 YNNKEL come from the germline V gene (reference sequence). The CDR3 DNA follows: TGTGCCAGCAGCCAAGAACAGGGAACGGAAAAACTGTTTTTT. Its translation is CASSQEQGTEKLFF.

The chain employs TRBV7-9 and TRBJ2-7; D may be TRBD2 (6 bases). Germline V gene sequence: CDR1 SEHNR, CDR2 FQNEAQ (reference sequence). The CDR3 loop spans 15 amino acids. V was shortened by 5 bases and J by 6 bases, with 20 bases between the two germline ends. This CDR3 is CASSPRSGGSGEQYF. CDR3 sequence (DNA): TGTGCCAGCAGCCCGCGATCCGGGGGTTCGGGCGAGCAGTACTTC.

This clone was seen repeatedly, ten times or more. This sequence joins TRBV6-2 or TRBV6-3 and TRBJ1-6; no definite D call. Germline lookup yields CDR1 MNHEY and CDR2 SVGEGT. Trimming cost V 2 bases and J 0 bases, with 11 bases left between them. The CDR3 totals 17 residues. The CDR3 DNA reads TGTGCCAGCAGTTACGTCGCGCCAAGCTCCTATAATTCACCCCTCCACTTT. Amino acids: CASSYVAPSSYNSPLHF.